This TCR beta chain was sequenced for a study of shared clonotypes between healthy human individuals (dated by TCRdb to 2018 to 2021). Concerning the study at large: A couple of women and a few men aged 18 to 49 years were included in the cohort. Each donor's leukapheresis produced roughly between about 0.8 and 8.9 billion PBMCs. Blood TCR repertoires of about 5 healthy adults were deeply sequenced to estimate repertoire size and the extent of clonotype sharing between individuals. For each donor, three plates each were used for CD4 naive and CD4 memory, two plates were used for CD8 naive, and one plate was used for CD8 memory. Different laboratories and diverse techniques were used to prepare libraries and sequence TCR repertoires, to increase sequencing depth and limit assay-specific biases. The paper as a whole reports these results and caveats: Based on pairwise subsampling, the degree of clonotype sharing among donors was expected to be affected by sequencing depth. Rarefaction of sorted-subset datasets indicated incomplete sequencing despite the large sequencing depth. Because the study included only a small number of donors, the genetic and exposure-history diversity represented was limited. Only blood was sampled, and tissue TCR repertoires likely differ from those in blood. Estimated clonotype richness was generally larger for naive than for memory subsets. Across a handful of donors, roughly 5.4% of naive CD4, over 3% of naive CD8, 2% to 2.5% of memory CD4, and under 0.45% of memory CD8 clonotypes were shared. Clonotypes shared by all four sorted-subset donors showed higher generation probabilities than non-shared clonotypes.

Healthy HIV-negative adults with no recently reported acute infections or vaccinations were included as donors. Only Caucasian adults living in Nashville, Tennessee, USA were represented among the donors. CD4+ T cells were enriched through magnetic negative selection, after which naive cells were positively selected on CD45RA and the remaining negative fraction served as the memory subset. After blood collection by leukapheresis, PBMCs were isolated using Ficoll-Histopaque density gradient centrifugation and then cryopreserved in the vapor phase of liquid nitrogen. Purity and quantity of every magnetically sorted T cell population were checked by analytical flow cytometry. Genomic DNA was isolated from every sorted fraction and measured by UV absorbance on a Nanodrop 2000c. A distance of 8 bases separates the germline ends of V and J, which lose 4 bases and 1 base respectively. The germline V gene gives CDR1 as SGHRS and CDR2 as YFSETQ. The CDR3, cysteine through phenylalanine, is 13 amino acids long. Only the CDR3 portion is preserved as DNA: 39 bases, with reading frame beginning at the first base.

Using the deep immunoSEQ assay, multiplex PCR amplified TCR CDR3 regions from genomic DNA. For each cell subset, the extracted genomic DNA was distributed evenly across all wells of several immunoSEQ 96-well plates, and each plate served as one replicate. Each replicate PCR for sorted subsets received 200 ng genomic DNA, equal to about 29,000 T cell genomes. Purified libraries were quantified with a Qubit 3.0 fluorometer, sized on a Bioanalyzer 2100, and re-quantified with the KAPA Library Quantification kit. Every immunoSEQ 96-well plate was sequenced on a separate single-read 150-cycle Illumina NextSeq 550 flow cell. As for the authors' bioinformatics: Because the immunoSEQ output included only junctional sequences and no quality scores, the filtering could not be the same as the filtering used for full-length reads. Sequences were annotated with PyIR, a Python wrapper for IgBLAST v1.9, using IMGT germline references to assign V/J genes and CDR3. Any read was removed if the V/J assignment was weak (E-value above 1e-6), the CDR3 was missing, or the read contained stop codons, out-of-frame junctions, or ambiguous translated residues. V3J clonotypes were defined as sequences sharing the same inferred V gene, J gene, and CDR3 amino acid sequence. Percentage overlap between repertoires was calculated by dividing the number of shared unique clonotypes by the size of the smaller repertoire. Repertoire richness was assessed with RTK rarefaction, the Chao1 estimator, and Recon v2.1 estimates of unobserved clonotypes. For all TCRbeta clonotypes obtained by the gDNA method from a few donors, generation probabilities were computed with OLGA. TCRdb obtained this table from immuneACCESS and retained in-frame rearrangements with V and J assigned. These tables miss some clones; where compared with another copy, unresolved V genes account for less than half of the shortfall, and the remainder is unexplained. Clonal size and the V and J genes are those of that table, whereas D and trimming came from the DNA. The sample includes about 1.1 million clones, with 60% to 85% observed a single time. Almost 0.9% of the sample comes from the top ten.

A remark on this clone: The antigen this receptor binds is unknown. Per-base quality was not reported, and no clone a single base away is much larger than it. The same CDR3 can be traced to other DNA sequences in this sample.

The receptor comes from a man between 18 and 35 years old in good health. Some clones in this sample may be carry-over from other donors' samples. This chain joins TRBV5-1 to TRBJ1-1; TRBD1 might be the D gene, on 6 matching bases. Sequencing input: memory CD4+ T cells from PBMCs. According to the study, the label for this sample's cell subset or site signals: CD45RA-negative fraction. This receptor has the CDR3 CASSPQGNTEAFF. The bases are TGCGCCAGCAGCCCACAGGGGAACACTGAAGCTTTCTTT.